The TCR beta chain under discussion was sequenced for a study of cytomegalovirus exposure and HLA in healthy donors. The PCR contained 60 Vbeta and 13 Jbeta primers. Libraries were prepared by immunoSEQ multiplex PCR; TCRdb keeps only in-frame clonotypes and omits some of them. The sample holds about 170,000 clones; more than 60% are singletons and the top ten take 2.5% to 3.5%. This CDR3 contains 14 residues. Germline V gene sequence: CDR1 MDHEN, CDR2 SYDVKM. The J segment lost 4 bases and the V segment lost 6 bases, leaving 3 bases of the junction unmatched. The chain is built from TRBV28 and TRBJ2-7, with 13 nucleotides matching TRBD2. Sequenced material: PBMCs. The clonotype comes from a female donor in good health and CMV-seronegative. Written as DNA, the CDR3 is TGTGCCAGCAGACGGACTAGCGGGAGTTACGAGCAGTACTTC. Amino acids: CASRRTSGSYEQYF.